The present entry profiles one T cell receptor (beta chain) with its context. Its antigen is still unknown. It may be a read error: a sequence one base away is much more abundant. TCRdb re-derived calls from the 5' RACE reads in MiXCR, one entry per CDR3 protein. Of 30,000 or so distinct CDR3 sequences in the sample, roughly 30% were seen once. Cells sorted as Tregs were CD4+, CD25+ and CD127-/low. Study-wide results and caveats: Tumor memory CD4+ T cell TCR gene usage was found to cluster with blood and lymph node memory CD4+ cells and with lymph node naive CD4+ cells. The larger cohort examined one V-J beta rearrangement, not whole repertoires.

Sequenced input: tumor-infiltrating Tregs sorted from the breast tumor. The sequence was collected from a female donor with breast cancer.

CDR3 residues: CASSLQGSGGYGHTF. DNA of the CDR3: TGCGCCAGCAGCTTACAGGGTAGTGGTGGCTATGGCCACACCTTC. The chain has TRBV5-1 and TRBJ1-2; D possibly corresponds to TRBD1 (6 bases). CDR3 length: 15 residues. Germline CDR1 reads SGHRS; CDR2 reads YFSETQ.